The 17 T cell receptor beta chains below were found in one sample sequenced in a study of cytotoxic CD8 clonotypes in ibrutinib-treated CLL listed by TCRdb under 2021. Library preparation employed the immunoSEQ multiplex PCR assay. TCRdb re-hosts the immuneACCESS table, in-frame sequences only. Its copies lack some clones; in the studies checked, an unresolved V gene accounts for under half of them, and the cause for the rest is not known. Present in this sample are about 57,000 clones, roughly 50% of which were seen just once. Roughly 20% of the sample is taken by the ten largest. What this sample's time point label stands for: 20 to 25 months on ibrutinib. The input for sequencing was PBMCs, taken after 24 months of ibrutinib treatment. The source is a human donor with chronic lymphocytic leukemia.

This clone was seen at least ten times. The V call is TRBV2, the J call TRBJ1-4; TRBD1 is a possible D gene (5 bases). With 3 bases removed from V and 4 bases from J, the gap between germline ends came to 15 bases. This CDR3 is 16 amino acids long. Germline loops: CDR1 SNHLY, CDR2 FYNNEI. CDR3 sequence (DNA): TGTGCCAGCAGTGAGGGTGGCTGGGGGGTTAATGAAAAACTGTTTTTT. Encoded protein: CASSEGGWGVNEKLFF.

This chain links TRBV6-5 with TRBJ2-5; TRBD1 matches at 8 bases. The germline CDR1 and CDR2 sequences are MNHEY and SVGAGI. The CDR3 contains 16 residues. Trimming at V came to 2 bases and at J to 4 bases, leaving 9 bases not matched to a gene. CDR3 coding DNA: TGTGCCAGCAGTTACATTACGCAGGGGGCAGGAGAGACCCAGTACTTC. Its protein product is CASSYITQGAGETQYF.

About this clone itself: At one end, the junction sequence differs from germline, possibly due to a read error. Other DNA sequences in this specimen translate into the identical CDR3. The chain uses TRBV7-9 and TRBJ1-1; 8 nucleotides align to TRBD1. The CDR3 is 15 amino acids. Germline-derived CDR1 and CDR2 are SEHNR and FQNEAQ (reference sequence). The CDR3: CASSDGQGSPPEAFF. The DNA for the CDR3 is TGCGCCAGCAGCGACGGACAGGGCTCCCCTCCTGAAGCTTTCTTT.

J is TRBJ1-4 and V is TRBV7-2; 9 nucleotides align to TRBD1. Per the germline V gene, CDR1 is SGHTA and CDR2 is FQGNSA. CDR3 length: 15 residues. V shed 3 bases and J 8 bases; nucleotides not matched to a gene: 7. The DNA of the CDR3 is TGTGCCAGCAGCTTCCCGACAGGGGGAGGAGAAAAACTGTTTTTT. This translates into CASSFPTGGGEKLFF.

This clone was observed a single time. The chain links TRBV9 to TRBJ1-5; 10 bases map to TRBD1. There are 16 residues in the CDR3. Per germline, CDR1 SGDLS and CDR2 YYNGEE. Unmatched junction bases numbered 9, after V lost 4 bases and J lost 5 bases. In DNA form, the CDR3 reads TGTGCCAGCAGCCCAGGGATTGGGACAGGGGATCAGCCCCAGCATTTT. Its translation is CASSPGIGTGDQPQHF.

The V and J genes are TRBV5-1 and TRBJ2-1; no clear D. In germline, CDR1 is SGHRS, CDR2 YFSETQ. V was cut by 0 bases and J by 7 bases, with 5 bases left in between. This CDR3 is 12 amino acids long. CDR3 protein: CASSLGGNEQFF. The CDR3 nucleotides read TGCGCCAGCAGCTTGGGTGGAAATGAGCAGTTCTTC.

This clone has only a few counts. The chain recombines TRBV18 with TRBJ1-1; 7 bases map to TRBD1. This CDR3 has 13 residues. Per germline, CDR1 KGHSH and CDR2 LQKENI. With 3 bases clipped from V and 4 bases from J, the junction kept 2 bases outside the gene matches. CDR3 amino acids: CASSPRTGTEAFF. CDR3 nucleotide sequence: TGTGCCAGCTCACCTCGGACAGGCACTGAAGCTTTCTTT.

V gene TRBV29-1 combines with J gene TRBJ2-3; TRBD2 is a possible D gene (6 bases). V was clipped by 0 bases and J by 1 base, with 11 bases between them. The CDR3 extends over 15 amino acids. Germline CDR1 and CDR2: SQVTM and ANQGSEA. The CDR3 is CSVEDATRGTDTQYF. The CDR3 DNA follows: TGCAGCGTTGAAGATGCGACTAGGGGCACAGATACGCAGTATTTT.

The chain carries TRBV2 and TRBJ2-3; D is unclear. Per the germline V gene, CDR1 is SNHLY and CDR2 is FYNNEI. The CDR3 has 13 residues. The V end lost 7 bases, the J end lost 0 bases, and 8 bases lay between the germline ends. The CDR3 DNA reads as TGTGCCAGCACGGGCGGTAGCACAGATACGCAGTATTTT. Its protein product is CASTGGSTDTQYF.

This clone was seen just once. This rearrangement joins TRBV5-6 to TRBJ1-1; D unresolved. Deletions cut 2 bases from V and 5 bases from J, with 7 bases between. CDR3 length equals 12 residues. Germline V gene sequence: CDR1 SGHDT, CDR2 YYEEEE. The CDR3 protein is CASSFITTEAFF. CDR3 sequence (DNA): TGTGCCAGCAGCTTTATCACAACTGAAGCTTTCTTT.

This clone turned up a few times. This chain joins TRBV28 and TRBJ1-1; 7 bases match TRBD1. The CDR3 contains 12 residues. Germline-derived CDR1 and CDR2 are MDHEN and SYDVKM. The V gene end was trimmed by 5 bases and the J gene end by 5 bases; junction bases not matched to a gene: 2. The CDR3 here is CASSRGRTEAFF. The CDR3 nucleotides read TGTGCCAGCAGTAGGGGGCGGACTGAAGCTTTCTTT.

The genes are TRBV6-5 and TRBJ1-1; D unclear. The V gene lost 0 bases and the J gene lost 5 bases, with 10 bases spanning the gap. Germline lookup yields CDR1 MNHEY and CDR2 SVGAGI. There are 14 residues in the CDR3. This chain's CDR3 is CASSYSSSGTEAFF. DNA of the CDR3: TGTGCCAGCAGTTACTCATCGTCCGGTACTGAAGCTTTCTTT.

Worth noting for this clone: Within the sample, other DNA sequences also encode this same CDR3. The chain employs TRBV5-4 and TRBJ2-1; unclear D gene. The ends were cut back, 0 bases at V and 10 bases at J, with 5 bases in the middle. This CDR3 region has 11 residues. Looked up from germline, CDR1 is SGHNT and CDR2 is YYREEE (reference sequence). Here the CDR3 DNA reads TGTGCCAGCAGCTTGGGAGGAGAGCAGTTCTTC. This sequence encodes CASSLGGEQFF.

The genes are TRBV7-8 and TRBJ1-2, with 8 bases fitting TRBD1. The CDR3 sequence is 14 residues long. In germline, CDR1 is SGHVS, CDR2 FQNEAQ. V lost 4 bases to trimming and J lost 5 bases; unmatched junction nucleotides: 6. CDR3 amino acids: CASSSLTGGYGYTF. In DNA form, the CDR3 reads TGTGCCAGCAGCTCGCTTACAGGGGGGTATGGCTACACCTTC.

The V and J genes are TRBV28 and TRBJ2-3; 8 bases are shared with TRBD2. In germline, CDR1 is MDHEN, CDR2 SYDVKM. Germline trimming cut 3 bases from V and 3 bases from J; bases unmatched to any gene: 8. The CDR3 consists of 16 residues. The CDR3 region is CASSFLAGGRTDTQYF. DNA for the CDR3: TGTGCCAGCAGTTTTTTGGCGGGAGGTCGGACAGATACGCAGTATTTT.

This clone was found a few times. The rearrangement uses TRBV7-2 and TRBJ2-5; D unclear. The germline V gene encodes CDR1 SGHTA and CDR2 FQGNSA. The V end was cut by 5 bases, the J end by 5 bases, with 12 bases between. The CDR3 spans 13 residues. The CDR3 spells CASSRPPKETQYF. CDR3 nucleotides: TGTGCCAGCAGCCGGCCCCCTAAGGAGACCCAGTACTTC.

The chain has TRBV7-8 and TRBJ2-7, with 9 bases identical to TRBD2. Germline assignment: CDR1 SGHVS and CDR2 FQNEAQ. J was trimmed by 4 bases and V by 1 base; bases with no gene match: 2. The CDR3 extends over 14 amino acids. The CDR3 loop reads CASSLGLAGYEQYV. In DNA, the CDR3 is TGTGCCAGCAGCTTAGGGCTAGCGGGGTACGAGCAGTACGTC.